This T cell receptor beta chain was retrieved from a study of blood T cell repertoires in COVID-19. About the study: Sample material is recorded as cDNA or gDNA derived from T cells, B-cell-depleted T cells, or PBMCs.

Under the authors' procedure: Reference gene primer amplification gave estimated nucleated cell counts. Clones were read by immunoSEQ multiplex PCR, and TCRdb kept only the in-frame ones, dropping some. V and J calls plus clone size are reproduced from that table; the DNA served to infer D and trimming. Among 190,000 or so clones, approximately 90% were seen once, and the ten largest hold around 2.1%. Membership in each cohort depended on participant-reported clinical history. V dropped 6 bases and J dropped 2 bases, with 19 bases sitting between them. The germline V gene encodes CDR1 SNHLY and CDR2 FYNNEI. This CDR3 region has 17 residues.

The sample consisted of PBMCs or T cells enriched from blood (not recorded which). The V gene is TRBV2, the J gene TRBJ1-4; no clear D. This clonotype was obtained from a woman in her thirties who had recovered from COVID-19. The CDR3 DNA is TGTGCCAGCAGCGCCCCCTATTCGCTCCCCACTAATGAAAAACTGTTTTTT. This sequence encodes CASSAPYSLPTNEKLFF.